The 14 T cell receptor beta chains presented below share a single source sample, sequenced in a study of CD8+CD57+ T cells in acquired aplastic anemia. The use of genomic DNA as template underpinned the TCR beta VDJ and CDR3 profiling. Each CDR3 protein gets one entry after TCRdb re-called the reads with MiXCR. Of about 180,000 distinct CDR3 sequences in the sample, around 60% were seen once. Patients sequenced had flow cytometry evidence of CD8+CD57+ cell expansion. Sequencing was performed on sorted CD4+, CD8+, or CD8+CD57+ T cells (not recorded which) from PBMCs. All receptors derive from a human donor with aplastic anemia.

The chain joins TRBV12-3 or TRBV12-4 to TRBJ2-7, with 8 bases identical to TRBD1. This CDR3 is built from 17 residues. Losses at the gene ends were 5 bases for V and 0 bases for J; bases not matched to a gene: 12. The CDR3 loop is CASSPRRTGPFSYEQYF. In nucleotides, the CDR3 is TGTGCCAGCAGTCCACGCCGGACAGGGCCATTCTCCTACGAGCAGTACTTC.

The chain recombines TRBV7-2 with TRBJ2-7; TRBD2 matches at 10 bases. Trimming at V came to 3 bases and at J to 6 bases, leaving 8 bases not matched to a gene. CDR3 length equals 15 residues. CDR1 is SGHTA, CDR2 FQGNSA, per germline. CDR3 residues: CASSLSGGAFSEQYF. CDR3 in DNA: TGTGCCAGCAGCTTGAGCGGGGGGGCTTTCTCCGAGCAGTACTTC.

This clonotype appeared a few times. This chain connects TRBV7-9 to TRBJ1-6; no reliable D call. The CDR3 contains 13 residues. Per the germline V gene, CDR1 is SEHNR and CDR2 is FQNEAQ (reference sequence). The germline V and J ends were trimmed by 2 bases and 7 bases, with 6 bases remaining between them. CDR3 bases: TGTGCCAGCAGCTTAAAGGGCAATTCACCCCTCCACTTT. The encoded protein is CASSLKGNSPLHF.

This clonotype was observed once. J is TRBJ2-3 and V is TRBV7-3; TRBD2 agrees at 10 bases. The J segment lost 6 bases and the V segment lost 4 bases, leaving 10 bases of the junction unmatched. Germline loops: CDR1 SGHTA, CDR2 FQGTGA. The CDR3 is 16 amino acids. CDR3 bases: TGTGCCAGCAGCTCAGCGGAGCGGGAGGGATTCGATACGCAGTATTTT. It encodes CASSSAEREGFDTQYF.

In its sample, this clonotype was seen once. The chain is built from TRBV29-1 and TRBJ1-1; TRBD1 agrees at 7 bases. From germline, CDR1 is SQVTM and CDR2 ANQGSEA. The J segment lost 5 bases and the V segment lost 7 bases, leaving 10 bases of the junction unmatched. This CDR3 has 13 residues. Here the CDR3 reads CSARGGPGTEAFF. The CDR3, as DNA: TGCAGCGCTAGAGGGGGCCCAGGGACTGAAGCTTTCTTT.

The V call is TRBV29-1, the J call TRBJ2-7, with D unresolved. The length of the CDR3 is 12 residues. Germline CDR1 reads SQVTM; CDR2 reads ANQGSEA. The V end lost 0 bases, the J end lost 3 bases, and 6 bases lay between the germline ends. CDR3: CSVEDLGYEQYF. The DNA for the CDR3 is TGCAGCGTTGAAGATCTTGGCTACGAGCAGTACTTC.

The rearrangement links TRBV15 to TRBJ2-7; TRBD2 might be the D (5 bases). Germline V gene lookup returns CDR1 LNHNV and CDR2 YYDKDF (reference sequence). CDR3 size: 14 residues. The V end was cut by 1 base, the J end by 1 base, with 8 bases between. CDR3: CATSRGRASYEQYF. The CDR3 nucleotides are TGTGCCACCAGCAGAGGGCGGGCGTCCTACGAGCAGTACTTC.

A remark on this clonotype: It is likely a read error, because the conserved phenylalanine at the end of the CDR3 is missing. The V and J genes are TRBV9 and TRBJ2-2; D ambiguous. Trimming pared 0 bases from V and 8 bases from J, leaving 5 bases between. Per germline, CDR1 SGDLS and CDR2 YYNGEE. The CDR3 covers 12 residues. This chain's CDR3 is CASSVEAGELFS. CDR3 bases: TGTGCCAGCAGCGTAGAAGCGGGGGAGCTGTTTTCT.

This clonotype has only a few counts. The chain has TRBV7-9 and TRBJ1-2; TRBD1 agrees at 8 bases. Germline V gene data show CDR1 as SEHNR and CDR2 as FQNEAQ (reference sequence). V shed 5 bases, J shed 6 bases, and the junction held 8 bases outside the gene matches. This CDR3 is 14 amino acids long. In nucleotides, the CDR3 is TGTGCCAGCAGCCCGGAGGACAGGGATAATGGCTACACCTTC. As protein: CASSPEDRDNGYTF. Based on the CDR3 plus reference TRBV7-9 and TRBJ1-2, the full variable domain is DTGVSQNPRHKITKRGQNVTFRCDPISEHNRLYWYRQTLGQGPEFLTYFQNEAQLEKSRLLSDRFSAERPKGSFSTLEIQRTEQGDSAMYLCASSPEDRDNGYTFGSGTRLTVV.

This clonotype was picked up a small number of times. The rearrangement links TRBV29-1 to TRBJ1-6; D gene uncertain. Germline assignment: CDR1 SQVTM and CDR2 ANQGSEA. The V end lost 5 bases, the J end lost 0 bases, and 5 bases lay between the germline ends. The CDR3 has 13 residues. Written as DNA, the CDR3 is TGCAGCGTTCGGAGCTCCTATAATTCACCCCTCCACTTT. As protein: CSVRSSYNSPLHF. Full variable domain (rest looked up from reference TRBV29-1 and TRBJ1-6): SAVISQKPSRDICQRGTSLTIQCQVDSQVTMMFWYRQQPGQSLTLIATANQGSEATYESGFVIDKFPISRPNLTFSTLTVSNMSPEDSSIYLCSVRSSYNSPLHFGNGTRLTVT.

This rearrangement joins TRBV24-1 to TRBJ2-1, with 9 bases that match TRBD2. Germline-derived CDR1 and CDR2 are KGHDR and SFDVKD. This CDR3 has 20 residues. V lost 5 bases to trimming and J lost 0 bases; unmatched junction nucleotides: 16. CDR3 amino acids: CATSAGPAGGLLSSYNEQFF. CDR3 nucleotides: TGTGCCACCAGTGCTGGCCCAGCGGGAGGCCTCCTAAGCTCCTACAATGAGCAGTTCTTC.

About this clonotype itself: A read error may account for a junction end that differs from germline. V and J are TRBV12-3 or TRBV12-4 and TRBJ2-5; no firm D call. This CDR3 has 11 residues. The CDR3 here is CASSHKEAQYF. The CDR3 coding sequence is TGTGCCAGCAGTCATAAAGAGGCCCAGTACTTC.

This clonotype was counted many times. The V gene is TRBV7-9, the J gene TRBJ2-2; D may correspond to TRBD1 or TRBD2 (5 bases each). Germline values: CDR1 SEHNR, CDR2 FQNEAQ (reference sequence). V lost 7 bases to trimming and J lost 4 bases, with 16 bases between them. This CDR3 spans 15 amino acids. The CDR3 DNA reads TGTGCCAGCACCGAAATCCTGGGACGCACCGGGGAGCTGTTTTTT. It yields the protein CASTEILGRTGELFF.

This chain uses TRBV20-1 with TRBJ2-1; D possibly corresponds to TRBD1 (6 bases). The V and J ends lost 1 base and 0 bases respectively, with 16 bases between them. This CDR3 region has 17 residues. The germline CDR1 and CDR2 sequences are DFQATT and SNEGSKA (reference sequence). The CDR3 coding sequence is TGCAGTGCTAGAGGGACAGTGGGTCTGTTCTCCTACAATGAGCAGTTCTTC. Its translation: CSARGTVGLFSYNEQFF.